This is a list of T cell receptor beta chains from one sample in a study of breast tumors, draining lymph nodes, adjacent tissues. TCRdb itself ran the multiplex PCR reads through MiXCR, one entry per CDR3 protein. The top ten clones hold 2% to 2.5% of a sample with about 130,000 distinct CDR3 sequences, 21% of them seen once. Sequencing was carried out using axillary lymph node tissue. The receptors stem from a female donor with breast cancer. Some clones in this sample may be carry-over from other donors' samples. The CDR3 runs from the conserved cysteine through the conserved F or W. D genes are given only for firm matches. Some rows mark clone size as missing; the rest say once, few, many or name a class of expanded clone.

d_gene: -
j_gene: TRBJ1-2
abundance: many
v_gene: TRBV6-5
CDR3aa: CASSYSFGNGYTF
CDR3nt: TGTGCCAGCAGTTACTCGTTCGGGAATGGCTACACCTTC

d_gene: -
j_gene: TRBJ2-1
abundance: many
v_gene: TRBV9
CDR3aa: CASSAGQTPHNEQFF
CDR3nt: TGTGCCAGCAGCGCAGGGCAGACCCCTCACAATGAGCAGTTCTTC

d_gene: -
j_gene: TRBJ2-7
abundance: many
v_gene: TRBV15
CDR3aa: CATSRGRGLYEQYF
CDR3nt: TGTGCCACCAGCAGAGGTCGGGGTCTCTACGAGCAGTACTTC

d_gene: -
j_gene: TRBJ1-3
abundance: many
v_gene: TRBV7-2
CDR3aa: CASSLGGTGNTIYF
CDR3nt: TGTGCCAGCAGCTTGGGGGGGACTGGAAACACCATATATTTT

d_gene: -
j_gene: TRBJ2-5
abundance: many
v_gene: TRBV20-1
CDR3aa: CSAADSRNSGFGSQYF
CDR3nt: TGCAGTGCTGCGGACAGTCGCAATAGCGGTTTCGGGTCCCAGTACTTC

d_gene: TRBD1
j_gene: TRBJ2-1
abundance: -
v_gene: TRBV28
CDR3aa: CASSDPGGTYNEQFF
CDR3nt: TGTGCCAGCAGTGACCCAGGGGGCACATACAATGAGCAGTTCTTC

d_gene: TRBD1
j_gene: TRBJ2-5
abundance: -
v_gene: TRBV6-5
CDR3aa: CASSRSGQAQETQYF
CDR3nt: TGTGCCAGCAGCCGCTCAGGACAGGCCCAAGAGACCCAGTACTTC

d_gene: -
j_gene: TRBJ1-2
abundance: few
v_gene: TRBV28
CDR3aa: CASSLVGVGGYTF
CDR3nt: TGTGCCAGCAGTTTAGTAGGGGTGGGTGGCTACACCTTC

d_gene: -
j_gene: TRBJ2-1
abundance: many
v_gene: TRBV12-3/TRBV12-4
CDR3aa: CASSSYSAGTPRAEQFF
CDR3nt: TGTGCCAGCAGTTCTTATAGTGCCGGGACTCCGAGGGCTGAGCAGTTCTTC

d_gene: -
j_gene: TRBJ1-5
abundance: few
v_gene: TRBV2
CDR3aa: CASSSLGGSSNQPQHF
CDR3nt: TGTGCCAGCAGCTCCCTGGGGGGGAGTAGCAATCAGCCCCAGCATTTT

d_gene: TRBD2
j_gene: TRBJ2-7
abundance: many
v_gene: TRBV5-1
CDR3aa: CASSLVASGKTAYEQYF
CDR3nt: TGCGCCAGCAGCTTGGTAGCTAGCGGGAAGACGGCCTACGAGCAGTACTTC

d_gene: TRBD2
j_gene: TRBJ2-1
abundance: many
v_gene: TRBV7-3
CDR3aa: CASSAIAGGPYNEQFF
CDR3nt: TGTGCCAGCAGCGCTATAGCGGGGGGCCCCTACAATGAGCAGTTCTTC

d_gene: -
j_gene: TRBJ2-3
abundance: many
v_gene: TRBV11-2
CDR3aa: CASSLGPQKQDTDTQYF
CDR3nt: TGTGCCAGCAGCTTAGGCCCCCAAAAGCAGGACACAGATACGCAGTATTTT

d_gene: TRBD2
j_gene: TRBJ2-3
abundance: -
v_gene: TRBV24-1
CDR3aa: CPTSGQLPGTSPDTQYF
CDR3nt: TGTCCTACCTCAGGACAGCTTCCCGGGACTAGCCCAGATACGCAGTATTTT

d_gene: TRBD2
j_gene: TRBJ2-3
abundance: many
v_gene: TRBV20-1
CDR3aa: CSAPELAENTQYF
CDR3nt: TGCAGTGCCCCGGAGCTAGCGGAGAATACGCAGTATTTT

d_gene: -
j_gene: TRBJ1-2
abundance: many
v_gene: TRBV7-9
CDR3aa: CASSLAFREGRGYTF
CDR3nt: TGTGCCAGCAGCTTAGCCTTCAGAGAGGGGAGAGGCTACACCTTC

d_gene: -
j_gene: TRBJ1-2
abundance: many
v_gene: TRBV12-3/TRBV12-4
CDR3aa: CASSRPDSSHTF
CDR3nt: TGTGCCAGCAGCCGACCCGACAGTTCTCACACCTTC

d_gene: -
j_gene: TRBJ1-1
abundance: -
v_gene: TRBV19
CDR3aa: CASSPSMNTEAFF
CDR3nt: TGTGCCAGTAGTCCCTCCATGAACACTGAAGCTTTCTTT

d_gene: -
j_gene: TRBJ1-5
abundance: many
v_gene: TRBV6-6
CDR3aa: CASSPRGGVKNQPQHF
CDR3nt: TGTGCCAGCAGTCCGAGGGGGGGGGTGAAGAATCAGCCCCAGCATTTT

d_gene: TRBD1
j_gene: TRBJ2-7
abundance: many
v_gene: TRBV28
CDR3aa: CASSLGQGGEQYF
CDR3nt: TGCGCCAGCAGCTTGGGACAGGGTGGGGAGCAGTACTTC

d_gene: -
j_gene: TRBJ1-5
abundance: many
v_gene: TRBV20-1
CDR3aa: CSARGDVAQHF
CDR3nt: TGCAGTGCTAGAGGAGACGTCGCCCAGCATTTT

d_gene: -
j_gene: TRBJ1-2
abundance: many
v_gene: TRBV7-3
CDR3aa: CASSLRTDGYTF
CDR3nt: TGTGCCAGCAGCTTAAGGACAGATGGCTACACCTTC

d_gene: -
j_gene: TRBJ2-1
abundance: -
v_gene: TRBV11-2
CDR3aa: CASSSGTTSSYNEQFF
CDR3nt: TGTGCCAGCAGCTCGGGCACGACTAGCTCCTACAATGAGCAGTTCTTC

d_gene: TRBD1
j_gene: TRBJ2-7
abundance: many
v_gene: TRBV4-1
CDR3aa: CASSHPTGGRYEQYF
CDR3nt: TGCGCCAGCAGCCACCCGACAGGGGGCCGGTACGAGCAGTACTTC

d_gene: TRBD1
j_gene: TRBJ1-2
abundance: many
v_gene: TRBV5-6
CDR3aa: CASSPKQGYYGYTF
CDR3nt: TGTGCCAGCAGCCCGAAACAGGGGTACTATGGCTACACCTTC

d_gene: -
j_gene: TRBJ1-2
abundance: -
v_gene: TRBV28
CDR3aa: CASSLTVTGYTF
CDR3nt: TGTGCCAGCAGTTTGACAGTTACCGGCTACACCTTC

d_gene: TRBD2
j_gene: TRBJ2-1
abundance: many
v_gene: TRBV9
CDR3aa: CASSPRLAGVNEQFF
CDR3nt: TGTGCCAGCAGCCCTCGACTAGCGGGAGTAAATGAGCAGTTCTTC

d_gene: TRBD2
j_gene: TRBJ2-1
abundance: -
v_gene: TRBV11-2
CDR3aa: CASSSKGLAPISSYNEQFF
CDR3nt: TGTGCCAGCAGCTCAAAGGGACTAGCGCCCATCAGCTCCTACAATGAGCAGTTCTTC

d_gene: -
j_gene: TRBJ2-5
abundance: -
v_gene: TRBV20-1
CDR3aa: CSARKWAGRKEAKYF
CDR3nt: TGCAGTGCCCGAAAGTGGGCAGGGAGGAAGGAGGCCAAGTACTTC

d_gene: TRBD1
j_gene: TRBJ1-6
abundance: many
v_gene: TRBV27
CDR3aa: CASSPGTGYNSPLHF
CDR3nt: TGTGCCAGCAGTCCCGGGACAGGATATAATTCACCCCTCCACTTT

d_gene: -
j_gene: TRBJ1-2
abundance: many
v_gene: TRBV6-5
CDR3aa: CASSSNRVGYGYTF
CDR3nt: TGTGCCAGCAGTTCGAACAGGGTTGGCTATGGCTACACCTTC

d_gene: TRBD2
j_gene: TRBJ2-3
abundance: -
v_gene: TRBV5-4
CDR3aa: CASSEGTSGRARDTQYF
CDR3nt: TGTGCCAGCAGCGAAGGGACTAGCGGGAGGGCCAGGGATACGCAGTATTTT

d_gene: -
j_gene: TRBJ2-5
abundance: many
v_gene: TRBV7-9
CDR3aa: CASSFQGTRETQYF
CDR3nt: TGTGCCAGCAGCTTCCAGGGTACGCGGGAGACCCAGTACTTC

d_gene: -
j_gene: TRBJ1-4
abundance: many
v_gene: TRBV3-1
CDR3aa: CASSKLGELFF
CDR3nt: TGTGCCAGCAGCAAACTCGGGGAACTGTTTTTT

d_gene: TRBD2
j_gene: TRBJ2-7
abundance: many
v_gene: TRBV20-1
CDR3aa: CSARFGTSGYEQYF
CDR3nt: TGCAGTGCTAGATTCGGGACTAGCGGATACGAGCAGTACTTC

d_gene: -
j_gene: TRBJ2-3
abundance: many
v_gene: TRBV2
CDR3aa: CASSAQTGSDTQYF
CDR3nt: TGTGCCAGCAGTGCCCAGACTGGATCAGATACGCAGTATTTT

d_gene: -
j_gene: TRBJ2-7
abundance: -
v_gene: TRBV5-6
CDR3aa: CASTAGGGYEQYF
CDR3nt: TGTGCCAGCACCGCAGGGGGGGGCTACGAGCAGTACTTC

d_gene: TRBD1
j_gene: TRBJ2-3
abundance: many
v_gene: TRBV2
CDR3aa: CASSEGGTGGPDTQYF
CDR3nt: TGTGCCAGCAGTGAAGGGGGGACAGGGGGGCCAGATACGCAGTATTTT

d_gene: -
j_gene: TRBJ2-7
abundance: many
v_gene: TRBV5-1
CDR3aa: CASSLGGEQYF
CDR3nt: TGCGCCAGCAGCTTGGGGGGCGAGCAGTACTTC

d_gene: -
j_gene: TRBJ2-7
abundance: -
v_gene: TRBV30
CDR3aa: CAWSSGHEQYF
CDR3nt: TGTGCCTGGAGTTCCGGCCACGAGCAGTACTTC

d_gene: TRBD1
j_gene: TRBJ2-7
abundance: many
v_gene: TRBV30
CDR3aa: CAWKQGTYEQYF
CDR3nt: TGTGCCTGGAAACAGGGGACCTACGAGCAGTACTTC

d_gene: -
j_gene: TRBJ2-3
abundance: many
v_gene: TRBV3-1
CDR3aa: CASSQERSSGDTQYF
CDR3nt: TGTGCCAGCAGCCAAGAGCGGAGTAGTGGGGATACGCAGTATTTT

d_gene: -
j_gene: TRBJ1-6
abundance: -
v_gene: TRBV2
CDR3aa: CASSEAQPLYNSPLHF
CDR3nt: TGTGCCAGCAGTGAAGCGCAACCTCTCTATAATTCACCCCTCCACTTT

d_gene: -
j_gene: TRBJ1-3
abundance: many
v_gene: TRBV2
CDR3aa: CASSLKTGNTIYF
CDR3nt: TGTGCCAGCAGTTTAAAGACTGGAAACACCATATATTTT